These 21 T cell receptor beta chains were all obtained from the same sample, sequenced in a study of T cells in Graves' hyperthyroidism and ophthalmopathy. TCR beta CDR3 sequences were amplified from RNA transcripts. Researchers ran a first-round RT-PCR on the TCR CDR3 using the HTBI primer set. TCRdb independently ran MiXCR on the multiplex PCR reads; one entry per CDR3 protein. The data contain some 320,000 distinct CDR3 sequences, roughly 13% of them seen just once; the ten biggest clones take up almost 35%. Material: blood. Receptor source: a woman between 40 and 50 years old with Graves' ophthalmopathy.

The rearrangement uses TRBV4-2 and TRBJ1-3; possible D gene TRBD1, 5 bases. Germline-derived CDR1 and CDR2 are LGHNA and YNFKEQ. The germline V and J ends were trimmed by 5 bases and 2 bases, with 13 bases remaining between them. CDR3 size: 15 residues. CDR3 sequence reads: CASSFIRGPGNTIYF. CDR3 sequence (DNA): TGTGCCAGCAGCTTCATAAGGGGCCCTGGAAACACCATATATTTT.

This chain uses TRBV20-1 with TRBJ2-5; 13 bases fit TRBD2. Germline CDR1 is DFQATT and CDR2 is SNEGSKA (reference sequence). V gave up 6 bases and J gave up 2 bases; unmatched junction bases: 6. This CDR3 has 15 residues. The CDR3 here is CSANRLAGGQETQYF. Written as DNA, the CDR3 is TGCAGTGCCAATAGACTAGCGGGAGGACAAGAGACCCAGTACTTC.

About this clonotype itself: This may arise from a read error, as a much more abundant clone is one base away. V usage is TRBV7-9 and J usage is TRBJ1-1; perhaps TRBD1 as D (5 bases). CDR1 and CDR2 from the germline V gene are SEHNR and FQNEAQ (reference sequence). CDR3 size: 18 residues. CDR3 DNA: TGTGCCGGCAGCTTATGGCGCATACAAAAGGGGCTTTGGACTGAAGCTTTCTTT. This gives the protein CAGSLWRIQKGLWTEAFF. Using reference TRBV7-9 and TRBJ1-1 for the parts outside the CDR3, the full variable domain is DTGVSQNPRHKITKRGQNVTFRCDPISEHNRLYWYRQTLGQGPEFLTYFQNEAQLEKSRLLSDRFSAERPKGSFSTLEIQRTEQGDSAMYLCAGSLWRIQKGLWTEAFFGQGTRLTVV.

The sample holds a few counts of this clonotype. The CDR3 loop reads CAWSVPGNLAYEQYF. The CDR3 bases are TGTGCCTGGAGTGTACCGGGTAACTTAGCCTACGAGCAGTACTTC. This rearrangement joins TRBV30 to TRBJ2-7; D unresolved. This CDR3 comprises 15 residues. Germline CDR1 is GTSNPN and CDR2 is SVGIG (reference sequence). Trimming shortened V by 0 bases and J by 2 bases, and 14 bases separated the two germline ends.

The sample holds many counts of this clonotype. The rearrangement joins TRBV6-1 to TRBJ2-1; D call uncertain. CDR1 is MNHNS and CDR2 is SASEGT in the germline V gene. The CDR3 consists of 15 residues. The V gene lost 6 bases and the J gene lost 6 bases, with 18 bases spanning the gap. The CDR3 protein is CASRPFSPSVNEQFF. The CDR3 bases are TGTGCCAGCAGACCCTTTAGCCCTAGTGTCAATGAGCAGTTCTTC.

This clonotype has at least ten counts. The chain couples TRBV12-3 or TRBV12-4 to TRBJ1-1; 8 positions match TRBD1. CDR3 size: 14 residues. Germline trimming cut 4 bases from V and 5 bases from J; bases unmatched to any gene: 6. Here the CDR3 reads CASSYQGARTEAFF. CDR3 coding DNA: TGTGCCAGCAGTTACCAGGGGGCTAGGACTGAAGCTTTCTTT.

This clonotype was seen only a few times. The V gene is TRBV29-1, the J gene TRBJ2-1, with unresolved D. Germline loops: CDR1 SQVTM, CDR2 ANQGSEA. This CDR3 contains 12 residues. The V and J ends lost 8 bases and 8 bases respectively, with 16 bases between them. The CDR3 sequence is CSSIHTVHEQFF. The CDR3 nucleotides are TGCAGCTCTATACACACGGTACATGAGCAGTTCTTC.

This clonotype has ten or more counts. The rearrangement links TRBV12-3 or TRBV12-4 to TRBJ2-1; possibly TRBD1 for D (6 bases). This CDR3 contains 14 residues. The V end lost 5 bases, the J end lost 5 bases, and 13 bases lay between the germline ends. CDR3 residues: CASSRQAANNEQFF. The CDR3 nucleotides read TGTGCCAGCAGTCGACAGGCCGCCAACAATGAGCAGTTCTTC.

This clonotype was counted many times. This chain joins TRBV19 and TRBJ2-1, with 10 bases that match TRBD2. Trimming at V came to 1 base and at J to 8 bases, leaving 5 bases not matched to a gene. This CDR3 is 15 amino acids long. The germline CDR1 and CDR2 sequences are LNHDA and SQIVND (reference sequence). The CDR3 DNA is TGTGCCAGTAGTATAGTAGCGGGGGGCCGATATGAGCAGTTCTTC. Amino acids: CASSIVAGGRYEQFF.

In its sample, this clonotype was seen many times. The chain uses TRBV24-1 and TRBJ2-1, with 13 nucleotides matching TRBD2. Germline V lookup: CDR1 KGHDR, CDR2 SFDVKD. The V segment lost 3 bases and the J segment 4 bases; nucleotides outside the gene matches: 8. There are 18 residues in the CDR3. The DNA of the CDR3 is TGTGCCACCAGTGATGACGAAAAGGGACTAGCGGGGTACAATGAGCAGTTCTTC. Encoded protein: CATSDDEKGLAGYNEQFF.

The rearrangement uses TRBV20-1 and TRBJ1-5, with a possible D match to TRBD1 (6 bases). The V end was cut by 5 bases, the J end by 3 bases, with 20 bases between. The germline gives CDR1 DFQATT, CDR2 SNEGSKA (reference sequence). The CDR3 totals 16 residues. DNA of the CDR3: TGCAGTGCTGGAGGGTGGACAGAGGCCGCCAATCAGCCCCAGCATTTT. Its protein is CSAGGWTEAANQPQHF.

This clonotype was recorded many times. The V gene is TRBV18, the J gene TRBJ1-1; D possibly corresponds to TRBD1 (5 bases). CDR1 KGHSH and CDR2 LQKENI come from the germline V gene. Trimming cost V 4 bases and J 4 bases, with 7 bases left between them. This CDR3 has 12 residues. The CDR3 DNA reads TGTGCCAGCTCACGGGACGGCACTGAAGCTTTCTTT. Encoded protein: CASSRDGTEAFF.

This clonotype was counted at least ten times. The chain employs TRBV6-6 and TRBJ1-5; D is possibly TRBD1 (6 bases). This CDR3 contains 15 residues. V dropped 4 bases and J dropped 3 bases, with 13 bases sitting between them. The germline V gene encodes CDR1 MNHNY and CDR2 SVGAGI (reference sequence). This CDR3 is CASSLDRNHNQPQHF. Here the CDR3 DNA reads TGTGCCAGCAGTTTAGACAGGAACCACAATCAGCCCCAGCATTTT.

This chain uses TRBV15 with TRBJ2-1; 16 bases are shared with TRBD2. V gave up 4 bases and J gave up 4 bases; unmatched junction bases: 10. The CDR3 is made up of 19 amino acids. The germline V gene encodes CDR1 LNHNV and CDR2 YYDKDF (reference sequence). Written as DNA, the CDR3 is TGTGCCACCAGCAAGAAGGGACTAGCGGGGGGGGTAGGGTACAATGAGCAGTTCTTC. Translation gives CATSKKGLAGGVGYNEQFF.

This clonotype occurred many times. The chain has TRBV28 and TRBJ2-2; D uncertain. V dropped 4 bases and J dropped 1 base, with 7 bases sitting between them. The CDR3 consists of 14 residues. CDR1 is MDHEN, CDR2 SYDVKM, per germline. The DNA of the CDR3 is TGTGCCAGCAGTTCCTACAAGAACACCGGGGAGCTGTTTTTT. Translated, it gives CASSSYKNTGELFF. The full variable domain, completed using reference TRBV28 and TRBJ2-2, is DVKVTQSSRYLVKRTGEKVFLECVQDMDHENMFWYRQDPGLGLRLIYFSYDVKMKEKGDIPEGYSVSREKKERFSLILESASTNQTSMYLCASSSYKNTGELFFGEGSRLTVL.

This clonotype was counted at least ten times. V gene TRBV7-2 combines with J gene TRBJ2-5, with D hard to call. Trimming removed 5 bases from V and 5 bases from J, with 21 bases in between. The CDR3 consists of 16 residues. Germline V gives CDR1 SGHTA, CDR2 FQGNSA. CDR3 sequence reads: CASSQRLLRMGETQYF. Written as DNA, the CDR3 is TGTGCCAGCAGCCAAAGACTCCTCAGGATGGGGGAGACCCAGTACTTC.

This clonotype was seen more than once but under ten times. The chain links TRBV5-4 to TRBJ1-6, with TRBD1 identical over 8 bases. Germline V gene sequence: CDR1 SGHNT, CDR2 YYREEE (reference sequence). The CDR3 runs 14 residues. J was trimmed by 10 bases and V by 0 bases; bases with no gene match: 3. The CDR3 sequence is CASSLDRGRSPLHF. The CDR3 coding sequence is TGTGCCAGCAGCTTGGACAGGGGGAGGTCACCCCTCCACTTT.

This clonotype came up many times. V usage is TRBV20-1 and J usage is TRBJ2-7; the D gene is possibly TRBD2 (5 bases). The CDR3 consists of 14 residues. Germline V gene sequence: CDR1 DFQATT, CDR2 SNEGSKA (reference sequence). V lost 5 bases and J lost 3, with 17 bases in between. In nucleotides, the CDR3 is TGCAGTGCTCGGGAAGGTGCTCCGTACTACGAGCAGTACTTC. It yields the protein CSAREGAPYYEQYF.

The genes are TRBV6-1 and TRBJ2-7; 9 bases fit TRBD1. Germline V gene lookup returns CDR1 MNHNS and CDR2 SASEGT. J was trimmed by 5 bases and V by 6 bases; bases with no gene match: 5. The length of the CDR3 is 13 residues. The CDR3 nucleotides read TGTGCCAGCAGGGGGACAGGGCTGGACGAGCAGTACTTC. Translated: CASRGTGLDEQYF.

The gene calls are TRBV24-1 and TRBJ2-2; 9 bases fit TRBD1. Germline V gives CDR1 KGHDR, CDR2 SFDVKD. CDR3 size: 13 residues. V was clipped by 8 bases and J by 6 bases; unmatched bases: 3. The CDR3: CATKGQGSGELFF. The CDR3 nucleotides read TGTGCCACCAAGGGACAGGGCTCCGGGGAGCTGTTTTTT.

This clonotype was seen only a few times. The rearrangement links TRBV15 to TRBJ2-3, with unresolved D. The germline gives CDR1 LNHNV, CDR2 YYDKDF (reference sequence). The CDR3 length is 13 residues. Trimming cost V 6 bases and J 2 bases, with 9 bases left between them. The CDR3 DNA reads as TGTGCCACCAGGCGGCAGGTCACAGATACGCAGTATTTT. Amino acid sequence: CATRRQVTDTQYF.